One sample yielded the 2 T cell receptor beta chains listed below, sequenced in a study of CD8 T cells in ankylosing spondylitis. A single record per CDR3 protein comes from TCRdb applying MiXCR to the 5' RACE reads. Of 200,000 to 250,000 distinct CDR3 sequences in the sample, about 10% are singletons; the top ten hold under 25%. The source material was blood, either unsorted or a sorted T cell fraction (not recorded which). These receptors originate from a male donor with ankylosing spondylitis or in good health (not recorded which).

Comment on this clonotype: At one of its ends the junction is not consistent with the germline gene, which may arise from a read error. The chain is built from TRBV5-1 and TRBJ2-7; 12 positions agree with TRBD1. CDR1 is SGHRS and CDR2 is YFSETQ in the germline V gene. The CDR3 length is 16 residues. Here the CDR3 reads CASSFEGTGGYNEQHF. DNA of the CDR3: TGCGCCAGCAGCTTCGAAGGGACAGGGGGCTACAACGAGCAGCACTTC.

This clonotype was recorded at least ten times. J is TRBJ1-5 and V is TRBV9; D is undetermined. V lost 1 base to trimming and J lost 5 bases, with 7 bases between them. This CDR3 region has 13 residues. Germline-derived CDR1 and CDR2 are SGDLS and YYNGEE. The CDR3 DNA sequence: TGTGCCAGCAGCGTATCGTGGGATCAGCCCCAGCATTTT. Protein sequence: CASSVSWDQPQHF.